This T cell receptor beta chain was sequenced in a study of blood T cells in healthy people across ages. Whole-study findings and limits: Older age coincided with a roughly linear decline in TCR beta diversity per million T cells.

Donation came from healthy Caucasian individuals in Russia who were aged about 6 to 100. Germline V CDR1 and CDR2: LGHNT, FRNRAP. CDR3 size: 18 residues. The germline V and J ends were trimmed by 4 bases and 4 bases, with 24 bases remaining between them. This clonotype was picked up many times. Its antigen is unidentified. Sample-barcoded 5' priming and a J-beta primer mix drove a second PCR of about 6 to 12 cycles. TCRdb called the 5' RACE reads again in MiXCR, with one record for every CDR3 protein. The table records 500,000 to 700,000 distinct CDR3 sequences, about 30% of them present only once. The TCR originated in an elderly woman in good health. The specimen was blood. This chain links TRBV12-5 with TRBJ2-3; weak D call: TRBD2 (7 bases). CDR3 sequence: CASGSRLWVGGLSDTQYF. In nucleotides, the CDR3 is TGTGCTAGTGGTTCCCGCCTTTGGGTGGGGGGGCTTTCAGATACGCAGTATTTT.